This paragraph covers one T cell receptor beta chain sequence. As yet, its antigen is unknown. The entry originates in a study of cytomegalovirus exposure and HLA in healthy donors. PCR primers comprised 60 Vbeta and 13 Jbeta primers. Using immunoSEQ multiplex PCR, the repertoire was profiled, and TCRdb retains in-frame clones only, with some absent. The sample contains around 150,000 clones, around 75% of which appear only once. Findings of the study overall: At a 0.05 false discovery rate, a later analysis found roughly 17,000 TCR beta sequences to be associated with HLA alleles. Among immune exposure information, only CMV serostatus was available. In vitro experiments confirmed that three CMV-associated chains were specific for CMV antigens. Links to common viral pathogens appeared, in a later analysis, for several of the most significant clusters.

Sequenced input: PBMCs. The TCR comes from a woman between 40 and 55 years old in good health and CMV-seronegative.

The CDR3 region is CALDRSSNTEAFF. DNA of the CDR3: TGTGCCTTAGACAGGTCTTCGAACACTGAAGCTTTCTTT. The chain combines TRBV30 with TRBJ1-1, with D possibly matching TRBD1 (6 bases). This CDR3 region has 13 residues. Germline V gene data show CDR1 as GTSNPN and CDR2 as SVGIG (reference sequence). The V and J ends lost 7 bases and 1 base respectively, with 13 bases between them.